This T cell receptor beta chain was identified during a study of control samples from healthy donors and cancer patients. Clones were sequenced by immunoSEQ multiplex PCR, and TCRdb holds only the in-frame ones, with some missing. This table has 150,000 to 200,000 clones, around 90% appearing once. This clone has a single count. Losses at the gene ends were 4 bases for V and 5 bases for J; bases not matched to a gene: 10. The CDR3 length is 15 residues. Germline CDR1 and CDR2: SGHDT and YYEEEE. V gene TRBV5-6 combines with J gene TRBJ1-2; 8 bases are a match to TRBD1. Specimen: blood. The sequence came from a man aged 25 to 45 in good health. Here the CDR3 DNA reads TGTGCCAGCAGCCAGTCAGGACAGGGCCGGTATGGCTACACCTTC. Encoded protein: CASSQSGQGRYGYTF.